The next 14 T cell receptor beta chains were all read from a single sample in a study of molecular identifiers for immune sequencing clone quantification (dated by TCRdb to the late 2010s). Library prep was done by PCR. The data were produced on a NextSeq 500. TCRdb reprocessing: public reads trimmed at Q25 with fastp, clones called with MiXCR, in-frame beta chains kept. Under each unique CDR3 protein, matching rows form one entry showing the most common genes and DNA. The table for this sample lists about 97,000 distinct CDR3 sequences; roughly a quarter of them were counted only once. In total, the top ten clones hold approximately 0.94% of the sample. The source material was naive CD8+ T cells from blood, with Jurkat cell RNA spiked in. What this sample's cell subset or site label stands for: FACS-sorted CD8+CD4-CCR7+CD45RA+ naive T cells. The source of these receptors is a human donor in good health. Some libraries in this study had Jurkat cell RNA spiked in.

This clonotype was picked up many times. The genes are TRBV4-1 and TRBJ2-3; D might be TRBD1 (6 bases). V was cut by 4 bases and J by 1 base, with 12 bases left in between. The CDR3 length is 15 residues. Germline V CDR1 and CDR2: MGHRA, YSYEKL. In nucleotides, the CDR3 is TGCGCCAGCAGCCTTGGACAGCCAGGCACAGATACGCAGTATTTT. This encodes CASSLGQPGTDTQYF.

Regarding this clonotype: This could be a read error, since a much larger clone is one nucleotide away. The chain uses TRBV5-4 and TRBJ2-7; 7 nucleotides line up with TRBD2. The germline V gene encodes CDR1 SGHNT and CDR2 YYREEE (reference sequence). The V segment lost 1 base and the J segment 7 bases; nucleotides outside the gene matches: 8. The CDR3 is 14 amino acids. The CDR3 region is CASSLWGGGAEQYF. DNA of the CDR3: TGTGCCAGCAGCTTGTGGGGGGGAGGGGCGGAGCAGTACTTC.

This clonotype has a count of ten or more. This chain links TRBV30 with TRBJ2-3; D is unresolved. Per germline, CDR1 GTSNPN and CDR2 SVGIG (reference sequence). The CDR3 totals 14 residues. V was pared by 1 base and J by 3 bases, with 11 bases between. The CDR3 reads CAWSASPQTDTQYF. The CDR3 coding sequence is TGTGCCTGGAGTGCTTCCCCCCAGACAGATACGCAGTATTTT.

On this clonotype itself: A clone one base away is much larger, so this may be a read error. This chain joins TRBV24-1 and TRBJ2-1, with D possibly matching TRBD2 (5 bases). The CDR3 runs 13 residues. Germline values: CDR1 KGHDR, CDR2 SFDVKD. V gave up 7 bases and J gave up 10 bases, with 16 bases separating them. DNA of the CDR3: TGTGCCACCAGCCTCACTAGGACGGGGGAGCAGTTCTTC. Protein: CATSLTRTGEQFF.

This clonotype was found many times. This rearrangement joins TRBV5-4 to TRBJ2-5; D is ambiguous. The CDR3 consists of 16 residues. Germline CDR1 and CDR2: SGHNT and YYREEE (reference sequence). V dropped 0 bases and J dropped 2 bases, with 14 bases sitting between them. The CDR3 sequence is CASSLASSRFQETQYF. In nucleotides, the CDR3 is TGTGCCAGCAGCTTGGCATCTAGTCGATTTCAAGAGACCCAGTACTTC.

This clonotype has only a few counts. The chain has TRBV27 and TRBJ2-1, with TRBD2 matching over 9 bases. V gave up 6 bases and J gave up 8 bases; unmatched junction bases: 14. Germline V CDR1 and CDR2: MNHEY, SMNVEV (reference sequence). The CDR3 runs to 16 residues. The CDR3, as DNA: TGTGCCAGCAGCCGCTTTCTAGCGGGGCTGGGGGATGAGCAGTTCTTC. Amino acids: CASSRFLAGLGDEQFF.

As concerns this clonotype: A junction boundary mismatches the germline segment, possibly from a read error. The rearrangement joins TRBV7-2 to TRBJ2-3, with D unresolved. Germline-derived CDR1 and CDR2 are SGHTA and FQGNSA. The CDR3 length is 17 residues. CDR3 sequence reads: CASSSRIHGYSTDTQHF. For the CDR3, the DNA is TGTGCCAGCAGCTCGAGGATCCACGGATATAGCACAGATACGCAGCATTTC.

The chain has TRBV7-9 and TRBJ2-1; 11 bases match TRBD1. V was pared by 0 bases and J by 8 bases, with 3 bases of the junction left unmatched. Germline CDR1 and CDR2: SEHNR and FQNEAQ (reference sequence). The CDR3 totals 15 residues. CDR3 region: CASSLAGQGVDEQFF. Here the CDR3 DNA reads TGTGCCAGCAGCTTAGCGGGACAGGGGGTCGATGAGCAGTTCTTC.

This clonotype was counted many times. V is TRBV7-9 and J is TRBJ2-7; TRBD2 is a possible D gene (5 bases). V was cut by 5 bases and J by 4 bases, with 15 bases left in between. This CDR3 is built from 14 residues. From germline, CDR1 is SEHNR and CDR2 FQNEAQ (reference sequence). The CDR3 is CASSPPDGDYEQYF. For the CDR3, the DNA is TGTGCCAGCAGCCCCCCCGACGGGGATTACGAGCAGTACTTC.

This clonotype was recorded at least ten times. The gene calls are TRBV30 and TRBJ2-2; D is perhaps TRBD1 (5 bases). Germline V lookup: CDR1 GTSNPN, CDR2 SVGIG (reference sequence). This CDR3 is built from 13 residues. V dropped 5 bases and J dropped 2 bases, with 9 bases sitting between them. The DNA for the CDR3 is TGTGCCTGGGACAGCCAAAACACCGGGGAGCTGTTTTTT. It encodes CAWDSQNTGELFF.

This clonotype was found many times. This chain connects TRBV6-1 to TRBJ2-2, with D possibly TRBD1 on 6 matching bases. V was clipped by 8 bases and J by 9 bases, with 10 bases between them. Germline lookup yields CDR1 MNHNS and CDR2 SASEGT. This CDR3 region has 11 residues. In DNA form, the CDR3 reads TGTGCCAGCCACAGGGTCCGGGAGCTGTTTTTT. Its translation is CASHRVRELFF.

To note about this clonotype: Possible read error: a much larger clone is one base away. The chain recombines TRBV7-8 with TRBJ1-6, with 8 bases fitting TRBD1. The CDR3 is made up of 15 amino acids. Germline CDR1 and CDR2: SGHVS and FQNEAQ. Trimming at V came to 1 base and at J to 11 bases, leaving 7 bases not matched to a gene. CDR3 sequence (DNA): TGTGCCAGCAGCTTAGAGCGGACAGGGAATCCACCCCTCCACTTT. Encoded protein: CASSLERTGNPPLHF. The full variable domain, with the rest looked up from reference TRBV7-8 and TRBJ1-6, is GAGVSQSPRYKVAKRGQDVALRCDPISGHVSLFWYQQALGQGPEFLTYFQNEAQLDKSGLPSDRFFAERPEGSVSTLKIQRTQQEDSAVYLCASSLERTGNPPLHFGNGTRLTVT.

In this sample, this clonotype turned up many times. The chain carries TRBV5-1 and TRBJ2-1; D is possibly TRBD2 (5 bases). This CDR3 contains 15 residues. Per the germline V gene, CDR1 is SGHRS and CDR2 is YFSETQ. V lost 3 bases and J lost 4, with 14 bases in between. As DNA, the CDR3 is TGCGCCAGCAGCTGGGGTGGGCGGGCGTACAATGAGCAGTTCTTC. It specifies CASSWGGRAYNEQFF.

This clonotype has ten or more counts. This sequence joins TRBV5-5 and TRBJ1-5; D is undetermined. The CDR3 spans 14 residues. Trimming removed 0 bases from V and 6 bases from J, with 10 bases in between. CDR1 is SGHKS, CDR2 YYEKEE, per germline (reference sequence). CDR3 amino acids: CASSLGTMGQPQHF. DNA for the CDR3: TGTGCCAGCAGCTTGGGGACGATGGGTCAGCCCCAGCATTTT.